These 27 T cell receptor beta chains share one sample of origin, sequenced in a study of blood T cell repertoires in COVID-19. Clones were read by immunoSEQ multiplex PCR, and TCRdb kept only the in-frame ones, dropping some. The data contain roughly 200,000 clones, approximately 90% of them singletons. Input material: PBMCs or T cells enriched from blood (not recorded which). Every receptor here comes from a woman aged 25 to 45 who had recovered from COVID-19.

The chain combines TRBV19 with TRBJ1-5; the D is unclear. Germline lookup yields CDR1 LNHDA and CDR2 SQIVND (reference sequence). The ends were cut back, 2 bases at V and 2 bases at J, with 4 bases in the middle. The CDR3 spans 13 residues. This CDR3 is CASSIRGNQPQHF. In nucleotides, the CDR3 is TGTGCCAGTAGTATACGGGGCAATCAGCCCCAGCATTTT.

This chain uses TRBV10-3 with TRBJ2-3, with D perhaps matching TRBD2 (7 bases). Deletions cut 7 bases from V and 2 bases from J, with 10 bases between. Per germline, CDR1 ENHRY and CDR2 SYGVKD. CDR3 length: 13 residues. The DNA of the CDR3 is TGTGCCATCAAGGGGGACTACACAGATACGCAGTATTTT. Amino acids: CAIKGDYTDTQYF.

The V call is TRBV12-1, the J call TRBJ1-2; the D call of TRBD1 is as the table states it, not checked on the DNA. TRBV12-1 is a recognized pseudogene. CDR3 length: 14 residues. This CDR3 is CASSFGTGGCGYTF. The CDR3 DNA is TGTGCCAGCAGCTTTGGGACAGGGGGTTGTGGCTACACCTTC.

This chain joins TRBV9 and TRBJ2-6, with a tentative D call TRBD1 (5 bases). The V gene lost 0 bases and the J gene lost 1 base, with 11 bases spanning the gap. Germline-derived CDR1 and CDR2 are SGDLS and YYNGEE. This CDR3 has 17 residues. The CDR3 region is CASSVVPAGSGANVLTF. The CDR3 DNA reads TGTGCCAGCAGCGTAGTCCCGGCAGGGTCTGGGGCCAACGTCCTGACTTTC.

A note on this clone: This CDR3 is also generated by other DNA sequences in the sample. The V and J genes are TRBV7-2 and TRBJ2-3; 7 bases map to TRBD2. CDR3 length equals 13 residues. CDR1 and CDR2 from the germline V gene are SGHTA and FQGNSA. With V trimmed by 5 bases and J by 3 bases, 2 bases remained unmatched. Here the CDR3 reads CASSPGGTDTQYF. CDR3 nucleotides: TGTGCCAGCAGCCCGGGAGGTACAGATACGCAGTATTTT.

This chain uses TRBV11-2 with TRBJ1-5; D remains unclear. V lost 4 bases and J lost 11, with 9 bases in between. Germline V gene data show CDR1 as SGHAT and CDR2 as FQNNGV. The CDR3 runs 11 residues. In DNA, the CDR3 is TGTGCCAGCAGCTCCGGAGGAGCCCAGCATTTT. The encoded protein is CASSSGGAQHF.

This chain connects TRBV12-5 to TRBJ1-5; 9 nucleotides align to TRBD1. Germline V lookup: CDR1 LGHNT, CDR2 FRNRAP. The V segment lost 2 bases and the J segment 1 base; nucleotides outside the gene matches: 15. The CDR3 is made up of 20 amino acids. This CDR3 is CASGLLTLGQGIPSNQPQHF. CDR3 DNA: TGTGCTAGTGGTTTGCTCACTTTGGGACAGGGTATACCGAGCAATCAGCCCCAGCATTTT.

The chain combines TRBV6-1 with TRBJ1-6, with a tentative D call TRBD1 (5 bases). The CDR3 covers 16 residues. Trimming pared 4 bases from V and 0 bases from J, leaving 10 bases between. CDR1 and CDR2 from the germline V gene are MNHNS and SASEGT. Written as DNA, the CDR3 is TGTGCCAGCAGTGGAGACAGCAGCTCCTATAATTCACCCCTCCACTTT. Its translation: CASSGDSSSYNSPLHF.

The gene calls are TRBV18 and TRBJ1-2; weak D call: TRBD1 (5 bases). CDR3 length equals 14 residues. In germline, CDR1 is KGHSH, CDR2 LQKENI. V lost 2 bases, J lost 2 bases, and 9 bases lay in between. The CDR3 sequence is CASSPGGGNYGYTF. The CDR3 region has the DNA TGTGCCAGCTCACCAGGGGGAGGGAACTATGGCTACACCTTC.

The rearrangement links TRBV19 to TRBJ1-1; the D gene is possibly TRBD1 (5 bases). V lost 4 bases, J lost 4 bases, and 13 bases lay in between. CDR3 length: 14 amino acids. Germline CDR1 LNHDA, CDR2 SQIVND (reference sequence). CDR3 region: CASSNLNTGTEAFF. CDR3 bases: TGTGCCAGTAGTAACCTTAACACAGGCACTGAAGCTTTCTTT.

V usage is TRBV18 and J usage is TRBJ1-1, with D tentatively TRBD1 (5 bases). In germline, CDR1 is KGHSH, CDR2 LQKENI. V lost 1 base and J 1 base, leaving 13 bases between the germline ends. The CDR3 has 16 amino acids. This CDR3 is CASSPQDTFGNTEAFF. CDR3 nucleotides: TGTGCCAGCTCACCACAGGACACGTTTGGGAACACTGAAGCTTTCTTT.

The rearrangement uses TRBV3-1 (or the pseudogene TRBV3-2) and TRBJ2-5; tentatively, D is TRBD1 (6 bases). The length of the CDR3 is 14 residues. The germline V gene encodes CDR1 LGHDT and CDR2 YNNKEL (reference sequence). V was pared by 6 bases and J by 2 bases, with 13 bases between. CDR3 loop: CASRHRAEQETQYF. The CDR3 nucleotides read TGTGCCAGCAGACACAGGGCAGAACAAGAGACCCAGTACTTC.

This clone was detected only a few times. The chain uses TRBV5-6 and TRBJ1-2, with a weak D call TRBD1 (5 bases). Germline lookup yields CDR1 SGHDT and CDR2 YYEEEE. V lost 2 bases to trimming and J lost 4 bases, with 12 bases between them. This CDR3 spans 14 amino acids. The CDR3 bases are TGTGCCAGCAGCTTATTTGGGGACTCCTATGGCTACACCTTC. Protein sequence: CASSLFGDSYGYTF.

V usage is TRBV28 and J usage is TRBJ1-3; perhaps TRBD1 as D (5 bases). CDR1 and CDR2 (germline): MDHEN, SYDVKM. V was clipped by 6 bases and J by 1 base, with 22 bases between them. The CDR3 length is 18 residues. The CDR3 sequence is CASRAGWASRGSGNTIYF. Here the CDR3 DNA reads TGTGCCAGCAGAGCAGGGTGGGCGAGTAGGGGATCTGGAAACACCATATATTTT.

The chain links TRBV5-4 to TRBJ2-5, with a possible D match to TRBD1 (8 bases). CDR3 length: 15 residues. The V end lost 3 bases, the J end lost 5 bases, and 17 bases lay between the germline ends. The V gene's germline CDR1 is SGHNT and CDR2 YYREEE (reference sequence). The CDR3 is CASSSNRGGLETQYF. The CDR3 DNA reads TGTGCCAGCAGCTCGAACAGGGGGGGTTTGGAGACCCAGTACTTC. Together with reference TRBV5-4 and TRBJ2-5, the CDR3 gives the full variable domain: ETGVTQSPTHLIKTRGQQVTLRCSSQSGHNTVSWYQQALGQGPQFIFQYYREEENGRGNFPPRFSGLQFPNYSSELNVNALELDDSALYLCASSSNRGGLETQYFGPGTRLLVL.

J is TRBJ2-5 and V is TRBV3-1 (or the pseudogene TRBV3-2), with TRBD2 matching 8 bases. Per the germline V gene, CDR1 is LGHDT and CDR2 is YNNKEL (reference sequence). The CDR3 is made up of 16 amino acids. The ends lost 2 bases at V and 5 bases at J; junction bases unmatched: 10. For the CDR3, the DNA is TGTGCCAGCAGCCAAAGCGCCAGCGGGGGTACGGAGACCCAGTACTTC. As protein: CASSQSASGGTETQYF.

This rearrangement joins TRBV29-1 to TRBJ2-7; D gene ambiguous. The ends were cut back, 7 bases at V and 9 bases at J, with 19 bases in the middle. CDR3 length: 12 residues. Germline V gene sequence: CDR1 SQVTM, CDR2 ANQGSEA. DNA of the CDR3: TGCAGCGCCGACACCGGCTCAGCCGTGCAGTACTTC. Translation: CSADTGSAVQYF.

The V gene is TRBV9, the J gene TRBJ2-7, with 7 bases aligning to TRBD1. CDR1 is SGDLS, CDR2 YYNGEE, per germline. V dropped 1 base and J dropped 3; count of bases not matched to a gene: 4. The length of the CDR3 is 14 residues. For the CDR3, the DNA is TGTGCCAGCAGCGTAATTGCAGGGGGCTACGAGCAGTACTTC. Its translation is CASSVIAGGYEQYF.

This clone came up many times. This sequence joins TRBV2 and TRBJ1-6; TRBD1 might be the D (6 bases). This CDR3 spans 15 amino acids. V was clipped by 7 bases and J by 9 bases, with 19 bases between them. The germline CDR1 and CDR2 sequences are SNHLY and FYNNEI. CDR3 sequence reads: CASTEDRVGVSPLHF. CDR3 sequence (DNA): TGTGCCAGCACCGAGGACAGAGTCGGGGTTTCACCCCTCCACTTT.

The chain joins TRBV21-1 to TRBJ2-7; the table gives TRBD1 as D, unverified against the DNA. TRBV21-1 is a pseudogene locus. CDR3 length: 16 residues. The CDR3 nucleotides are TGTGCCAGCAGCGCCTCCCCTCTCGGGACAGTGGGGGAGCAGTACTTC. The encoded protein is CASSASPLGTVGEQYF.

CDR3 sequence (DNA): TGTGCCAGTGGCTCTAGCGGGTTAGCCAAAAACATTCAGTACTTC. Its protein is CASGSSGLAKNIQYF. The chain couples TRBV19 to TRBJ2-4, with 8 bases identical to TRBD2. This CDR3 is built from 15 residues. The germline V gene encodes CDR1 LNHDA and CDR2 SQIVND (reference sequence). J lost 0 bases, V lost 8 bases, and 6 bases had no gene match.

This sequence joins TRBV14 and TRBJ2-1; D perhaps matches TRBD1 (6 bases). The V end lost 3 bases, the J end lost 7 bases, and 28 bases lay between the germline ends. CDR3 length: 19 amino acids. From germline, CDR1 is SGHDN and CDR2 FVKESK. CDR3 sequence (DNA): TGTGCCAGCAGCCATTCCAAAGGGATACAGGGATTAACGGGAAATGAGCAGTTCTTC. This gives the protein CASSHSKGIQGLTGNEQFF.

The rearrangement joins TRBV20-1 to TRBJ1-2; D not certain. This CDR3 has 11 residues. Trimming removed 4 bases at V and 7 bases at J, with 10 bases between. Germline CDR1 and CDR2: DFQATT and SNEGSKA (reference sequence). The CDR3 reads CSAKPYFGYTF. CDR3 nucleotide sequence: TGCAGTGCTAAGCCCTATTTTGGCTACACCTTC.

The chain has TRBV30 and TRBJ2-5, with 11 bases fitting TRBD2. Germline CDR1 reads GTSNPN; CDR2 reads SVGIG (reference sequence). The V gene end was trimmed by 2 bases and the J gene end by 5 bases; junction bases not matched to a gene: 4. CDR3 length: 14 amino acids. The CDR3 is CAWSSSGGPETQYF. The CDR3 coding sequence is TGTGCCTGGAGTTCTAGCGGGGGGCCGGAGACCCAGTACTTC.

DNA of the CDR3: TGTGCCAGCAGCCAAACGGGAGAAAGCACAGATACGCAGTATTTT. The encoded protein is CASSQTGESTDTQYF. The rearrangement links TRBV3-1 (or the pseudogene TRBV3-2) to TRBJ2-3, with D possibly matching TRBD2 (6 bases). The CDR3 length is 15 residues. V was pared by 2 bases and J by 0 bases, with 9 bases between. Germline V gene lookup returns CDR1 LGHDT and CDR2 YNNKEL (reference sequence).

The V gene is TRBV11-2, the J gene TRBJ1-3; D unresolved. Germline V gives CDR1 SGHAT, CDR2 FQNNGV. The CDR3 length is 19 residues. Trimming cost V 4 bases and J 0 bases, with 22 bases left between them. CDR3 DNA sequence: TGTGCCAGCAGCTCCAGACCAAGGCGGGATTGGGGCTCTGGAAACACCATATATTTT. Translated, it gives CASSSRPRRDWGSGNTIYF.

The V gene is TRBV5-1, the J gene TRBJ1-1, with D hard to call. This CDR3 is built from 14 residues. The germline CDR1 and CDR2 sequences are SGHRS and YFSETQ. Trimming took 0 bases from V and 1 from J, leaving 7 bases between them. The CDR3 reads CASSLAIQNTEAFF. The DNA of the CDR3 is TGCGCCAGCAGCTTGGCCATCCAGAACACTGAAGCTTTCTTT.